This T cell receptor (beta chain) was sequenced in a study of shared clonotypes between healthy human individuals. Study background: Participating donors consisted of a couple of women and a few men aged 18 to 49.

Notes on the study in general: The study found lower generation probabilities in non-shared clonotypes than in those shared by all four donors.

On sorted subsets, replicate PCRs used 200 to 250 ng DNA, or some 28,000 T cell genomes. Profiled with immunoSEQ multiplex PCR; TCRdb holds only in-frame clones, not every one. There are around 200,000 clones in the sample; roughly 70% occur only once, and 8.5% to 12% lies in the top ten. A remark on this clone: Its cognate antigen is unknown.

The V gene's germline CDR1 is KGHSH and CDR2 LQKENI. This CDR3 has 14 amino acids. The V and J ends lost 2 bases and 8 bases, in that order; junction bases with no gene match: 3. Sequenced material: memory CD4+ T cells sorted from blood. Noted subset: CD45RA-negative fraction. This TCR was sampled from a man aged 25-45 years in good health. This chain links TRBV18 with TRBJ1-2; 12 bases line up with TRBD1. Here the CDR3 DNA reads TGTGCCAGCTCACCAGGGGACAGGGGGCAAGGCTACACCTTC. Amino acid sequence: CASSPGDRGQGYTF.